The subject of this entry is one T cell receptor (beta chain). Its target is not known. Some clones are missing from TCRdb's copy, which holds only in-frame ones; the method was immunoSEQ multiplex PCR. The sample gives tens of thousands of clones, approximately 85% of which show up once; approximately 3% is in the top ten. The sample belongs to a study of CD4 T cells in relation to SARS-CoV-2 and coronaviruses. Study results and limitations: SARS-CoV-2-driven expansion was significantly weaker in crossreactive than monoreactive clones. About 64% of donors had memory CD4+ clonotypes crossrecognizing SARS-CoV-2 and common cold coronavirus spike.

The CDR3 loop spans 14 amino acids. The germline V and J ends were trimmed by 3 bases and 10 bases, with 16 bases remaining between them. The clonotype comes from an adult with COVID-19. Sequencing used memory CD4+ T cells from PBMCs. V gene TRBV5-3 combines with J gene TRBJ1-4, with a weak D call TRBD1 (6 bases). TRBV5-3 is assigned to the ORF class and has an uncertain function. The CDR3 DNA follows: TGTGCCAGAAGCTACAGGGCAGGGCGGGGAAAACTGTTTTTT. Translating gives CARSYRAGRGKLFF.